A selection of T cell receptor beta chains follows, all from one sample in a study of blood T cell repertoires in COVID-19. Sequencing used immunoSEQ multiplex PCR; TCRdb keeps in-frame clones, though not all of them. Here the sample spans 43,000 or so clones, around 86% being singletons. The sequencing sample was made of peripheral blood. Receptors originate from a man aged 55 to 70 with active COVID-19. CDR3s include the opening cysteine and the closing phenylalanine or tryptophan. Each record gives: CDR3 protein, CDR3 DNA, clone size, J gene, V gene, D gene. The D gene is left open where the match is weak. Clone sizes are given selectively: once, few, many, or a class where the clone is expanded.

CDR3 protein: CASSPKPGLAGGPAEEQYF; CDR3 DNA: TGTGCCAGCAGCCCGAAACCGGGACTAGCGGGAGGGCCCGCGGAGGAGCAGTACTTC; clone size: .; J gene: TRBJ2-7; V gene: TRBV7-2; D gene: TRBD2
CDR3 protein: CASSPLGDPGDEQFF; CDR3 DNA: TGTGCCAGCTCACCATTAGGGGATCCGGGCGATGAGCAGTTCTTC; clone size: .; J gene: TRBJ2-1; V gene: TRBV18; D gene: .
CDR3 protein: CATSRKVPGQGPARAKNIQYF; CDR3 DNA: TGTGCCACCAGCAGAAAAGTACCGGGACAGGGGCCAGCTAGGGCCAAAAACATTCAGTACTTC; clone size: once; J gene: TRBJ2-4; V gene: TRBV15; D gene: TRBD1
CDR3 protein: CAWSLFGLPNGSYEQYF; CDR3 DNA: TGTGCCTGGAGTCTATTTGGGCTTCCCAATGGCTCCTACGAGCAGTACTTC; clone size: .; J gene: TRBJ2-7; V gene: TRBV30; D gene: .
CDR3 protein: CASSLYRGDETQYF; CDR3 DNA: TGTGCCAGCAGCTTATACAGGGGGGACGAGACCCAGTACTTC; clone size: .; J gene: TRBJ2-5; V gene: TRBV7-9; D gene: TRBD1
CDR3 protein: CASSVAGQSENIQYF; CDR3 DNA: TGTGCCAGCAGCGTAGCTGGGCAGTCGGAAAACATTCAGTACTTC; clone size: .; J gene: TRBJ2-4; V gene: TRBV9; D gene: .
CDR3 protein: CASSCATSCSYEQYF; CDR3 DNA: TGTGCCAGCAGCTGCGCGACTAGTTGTTCCTACGAGCAGTACTTC; clone size: .; J gene: TRBJ2-7; V gene: TRBV3-1/TRBV3-2; D gene: .
CDR3 protein: CASSRTGAYNSPLHF; CDR3 DNA: TGCGCCAGCAGCCGGACAGGAGCGTATAATTCACCCCTCCACTTT; clone size: .; J gene: TRBJ1-6; V gene: TRBV4-1; D gene: TRBD1
CDR3 protein: CASSDSLTSGSYEQYF; CDR3 DNA: TGTGCCAGCAGTGACTCACTGACTAGCGGGTCCTACGAGCAGTACTTC; clone size: .; J gene: TRBJ2-7; V gene: TRBV6-4; D gene: TRBD2
CDR3 protein: CASSHADYSGELFF; CDR3 DNA: TGTGCCAGCAGCCATGCGGACTACAGCGGGGAGCTGTTTTTT; clone size: once; J gene: TRBJ2-2; V gene: TRBV3-1/TRBV3-2; D gene: .
CDR3 protein: CASSPISGPAFSYNEQFF; CDR3 DNA: TGTGCCAGCAGCCCAATTAGCGGGCCCGCTTTCTCCTACAATGAGCAGTTCTTC; clone size: .; J gene: TRBJ2-1; V gene: TRBV14; D gene: TRBD2
CDR3 protein: CASSPTSGTTFSYEQYF; CDR3 DNA: TGTGCCAGCAGCCCCACTAGCGGGACTACCTTTTCCTACGAGCAGTACTTC; clone size: .; J gene: TRBJ2-7; V gene: TRBV6-2/TRBV6-3; D gene: TRBD2
CDR3 protein: CASSPRSDPDTQYF; CDR3 DNA: TGTGCCAGCAGCCCCCGGAGCGATCCAGATACGCAGTATTTT; clone size: .; J gene: TRBJ2-3; V gene: TRBV9; D gene: .
CDR3 protein: CASSLRGNQETQYF; CDR3 DNA: TGTGCCAGCAGCCTTAGAGGGAACCAAGAGACCCAGTACTTC; clone size: .; J gene: TRBJ2-5; V gene: TRBV5-4; D gene: .
CDR3 protein: CASSRTGYQETQYF; CDR3 DNA: TGTGCCAGCAGCCGGACAGGGTACCAAGAGACCCAGTACTTC; clone size: .; J gene: TRBJ2-5; V gene: TRBV2; D gene: TRBD1
CDR3 protein: CASSPTGDEQYF; CDR3 DNA: TGTGCCAGCAGCCCTACAGGGGACGAGCAGTACTTC; clone size: .; J gene: TRBJ2-7; V gene: TRBV7-3; D gene: TRBD1
CDR3 protein: CASSQGLADSYEQYF; CDR3 DNA: TGTGCCAGCAGCCAAGGGCTAGCGGACTCCTACGAGCAGTACTTC; clone size: .; J gene: TRBJ2-7; V gene: TRBV4-2; D gene: TRBD2
CDR3 protein: CASTIGGGTQYF; CDR3 DNA: TGTGCCAGTACCATCGGGGGGGGTACGCAGTATTTT; clone size: .; J gene: TRBJ2-3; V gene: TRBV19; D gene: TRBD2
CDR3 protein: CASSLSPRGAGELFF; CDR3 DNA: TGTGCCAGCAGCTTGTCCCCCCGGGGGGCCGGGGAGCTGTTTTTT; clone size: .; J gene: TRBJ2-2; V gene: TRBV5-6; D gene: TRBD2
CDR3 protein: CASSSGTGPYEQYF; CDR3 DNA: TGTGCCAGCAGTTCCGGGACAGGGCCCTACGAGCAGTACTTC; clone size: .; J gene: TRBJ2-7; V gene: TRBV5-4; D gene: TRBD1
CDR3 protein: CASSEVSGSVYNEQFF; CDR3 DNA: TGTGCCAGCAGCGAAGTTAGCGGGAGTGTCTACAATGAGCAGTTCTTC; clone size: .; J gene: TRBJ2-1; V gene: TRBV11-3; D gene: TRBD2
CDR3 protein: CASSLYLPSGETQYF; CDR3 DNA: TGCGCCAGCAGCCTCTACCTGCCTTCAGGAGAGACCCAGTACTTC; clone size: .; J gene: TRBJ2-5; V gene: TRBV4-1; D gene: .
CDR3 protein: CASSQEQGNNSPLHF; CDR3 DNA: TGTGCCAGCTCACAGGAACAGGGGAATAATTCACCCCTCCACTTT; clone size: .; J gene: TRBJ1-6; V gene: TRBV18; D gene: TRBD1
CDR3 protein: CASSVVLPGQRYEQYF; CDR3 DNA: TGTGCCAGCAGCGTAGTTTTGCCCGGACAGCGATACGAGCAGTACTTC; clone size: .; J gene: TRBJ2-7; V gene: TRBV9; D gene: .
CDR3 protein: CASSSRAGELFF; CDR3 DNA: TGTGCCAGCAGCTCCCGGGCCGGGGAGCTGTTTTTT; clone size: once; J gene: TRBJ2-2; V gene: TRBV11-3; D gene: .
CDR3 protein: CASSPAGTGAYEQYF; CDR3 DNA: TGCGCCAGCAGCCCAGCCGGGACAGGCGCCTACGAGCAGTACTTC; clone size: .; J gene: TRBJ2-7; V gene: TRBV5-1; D gene: TRBD1
CDR3 protein: CASSLAALSPTYNEQFF; CDR3 DNA: TGCGCCAGCAGCTTGGCCGCTCTTTCCCCCACATACAATGAGCAGTTCTTC; clone size: few; J gene: TRBJ2-1; V gene: TRBV5-1; D gene: .
CDR3 protein: CASSYSSSGKPSSTDTQYF; CDR3 DNA: TGTGCCAGCAGTTACTCGAGCAGCGGGAAACCGTCTAGCACAGATACGCAGTATTTT; clone size: .; J gene: TRBJ2-3; V gene: TRBV6-2/TRBV6-3; D gene: TRBD2
CDR3 protein: CASSSRFSGSSYEQYF; CDR3 DNA: TGTGCCAGCAGCTCCCGCTTTAGCGGGAGCTCCTACGAGCAGTACTTC; clone size: .; J gene: TRBJ2-7; V gene: TRBV7-2; D gene: TRBD2
CDR3 protein: CASSLEAGTGINEQYF; CDR3 DNA: TGTGCCAGCAGCTTAGAGGCCGGGACAGGGATTAACGAGCAGTACTTC; clone size: .; J gene: TRBJ2-7; V gene: TRBV7-8; D gene: TRBD1
CDR3 protein: CASSPNTAPYEQYF; CDR3 DNA: TGTGCCAGCAGTCCAAATACCGCGCCCTACGAGCAGTACTTC; clone size: .; J gene: TRBJ2-7; V gene: TRBV9; D gene: .
CDR3 protein: CASSAGQTTAFF; CDR3 DNA: TGTGCCAGTTCAGCGGGACAAACGACGGCTTTCTTT; clone size: .; J gene: TRBJ1-1; V gene: TRBV19; D gene: .
CDR3 protein: CASSGGQGNQPQHF; CDR3 DNA: TGCGCCAGCAGCGGGGGACAGGGTAACCAGCCCCAGCATTTT; clone size: once; J gene: TRBJ1-5; V gene: TRBV5-1; D gene: TRBD1
CDR3 protein: CASSQDPGGAFF; CDR3 DNA: TGTGCCAGCAGTCAGGACCCAGGGGGAGCTTTCTTT; clone size: .; J gene: TRBJ1-1; V gene: TRBV25-1; D gene: TRBD1
CDR3 protein: CASSLAPWTGGPHEQFF; CDR3 DNA: TGTGCCAGCAGCTTAGCTCCATGGACAGGTGGGCCTCATGAGCAGTTCTTC; clone size: .; J gene: TRBJ2-1; V gene: TRBV13; D gene: TRBD1
CDR3 protein: CASKRTSGSATNTGELFF; CDR3 DNA: TGTGCCAGCAAACGGACTAGCGGGAGCGCTACGAACACCGGGGAGCTGTTTTTT; clone size: .; J gene: TRBJ2-2; V gene: TRBV27; D gene: TRBD2
CDR3 protein: CASSFSGSDYNEQFF; CDR3 DNA: TGTGCCAGCAGCTTTAGCGGGAGTGACTACAATGAGCAGTTCTTC; clone size: once; J gene: TRBJ2-1; V gene: TRBV11-2; D gene: TRBD2
CDR3 protein: CASSTPRDTQYF; CDR3 DNA: TGTGCCAGCAGTACACCGAGGGATACGCAGTATTTT; clone size: once; J gene: TRBJ2-3; V gene: TRBV6-5; D gene: .
CDR3 protein: CASSLKGPKPQYF; CDR3 DNA: TGTGCCAGCAGTTTAAAGGGGCCCAAGCCGCAGTACTTC; clone size: .; J gene: TRBJ2-7; V gene: TRBV28; D gene: .
CDR3 protein: CATSRDLQGPEQYF; CDR3 DNA: TGTGCCACCAGCAGAGACCTACAGGGGCCCGAGCAGTACTTC; clone size: .; J gene: TRBJ2-7; V gene: TRBV15; D gene: TRBD1
CDR3 protein: CASSLGDTSYEQYF; CDR3 DNA: TGTGCCAGCAGCTTGGGAGACACTTCCTACGAGCAGTACTTC; clone size: few; J gene: TRBJ2-7; V gene: TRBV5-8; D gene: .
CDR3 protein: CASSSGTSGRRDTQYF; CDR3 DNA: TGTGCCAGCTCATCCGGGACTAGCGGGAGGAGAGATACGCAGTATTTT; clone size: .; J gene: TRBJ2-3; V gene: TRBV18; D gene: TRBD2
CDR3 protein: CASSFERPSTDTQYF; CDR3 DNA: TGCGCCAGCAGCTTCGAGCGGCCTAGCACAGATACGCAGTATTTT; clone size: .; J gene: TRBJ2-3; V gene: TRBV5-1; D gene: .
CDR3 protein: CASRRQDNTGELFF; CDR3 DNA: TGTGCCAGCAGACGACAGGACAACACCGGGGAGCTGTTTTTT; clone size: .; J gene: TRBJ2-2; V gene: TRBV27; D gene: .
CDR3 protein: CASSPGLSTDTQYF; CDR3 DNA: TGTGCCAGCAGCCCGGGACTTTCCACAGATACGCAGTATTTT; clone size: .; J gene: TRBJ2-3; V gene: TRBV5-4; D gene: .
CDR3 protein: CASSLNGAGGNTEAFF; CDR3 DNA: TGTGCCAGCAGCTTAAACGGTGCAGGGGGTAACACTGAAGCTTTCTTT; clone size: few; J gene: TRBJ1-1; V gene: TRBV7-3; D gene: TRBD1
CDR3 protein: CAWTPRGSGTEAFF; CDR3 DNA: TGTGCCTGGACCCCCAGGGGATCTGGCACTGAAGCTTTCTTT; clone size: .; J gene: TRBJ1-1; V gene: TRBV30; D gene: .
CDR3 protein: CASRRDRAMNTEAFF; CDR3 DNA: TGTGCCAGCAGGAGGGACAGGGCCATGAACACTGAAGCTTTCTTT; clone size: .; J gene: TRBJ1-1; V gene: TRBV25-1; D gene: TRBD1
CDR3 protein: CASGFGGQGVEADGYTF; CDR3 DNA: TGTGCTAGTGGTTTCGGGGGACAGGGGGTAGAGGCGGATGGCTACACCTTC; clone size: .; J gene: TRBJ1-2; V gene: TRBV12-5; D gene: TRBD1
CDR3 protein: CASSFPNRGLLAPRNTGELFF; CDR3 DNA: TGTGCCAGCAGTTTCCCCAACAGGGGACTGCTAGCGCCGAGGAACACCGGGGAGCTGTTTTTT; clone size: .; J gene: TRBJ2-2; V gene: TRBV6-2/TRBV6-3; D gene: .
CDR3 protein: CASSVTFGPSSYNEQFF; CDR3 DNA: TGTGCCAGCAGCGTAACGTTTGGTCCTAGCTCCTACAATGAGCAGTTCTTC; clone size: .; J gene: TRBJ2-1; V gene: TRBV9; D gene: .
CDR3 protein: CAWRTSVGPQHF; CDR3 DNA: TGTGCCTGGAGGACTTCCGTAGGGCCCCAGCATTTT; clone size: .; J gene: TRBJ1-5; V gene: TRBV30; D gene: .
CDR3 protein: CASSKQSSYNSPLHF; CDR3 DNA: TGTGCCAGCAGTAAACAGAGCTCCTATAATTCACCCCTCCACTTT; clone size: .; J gene: TRBJ1-6; V gene: TRBV7-2; D gene: .
CDR3 protein: CASSQIGRLSGELFF; CDR3 DNA: TGTGCCAGCAGCCAGATCGGGAGATTATCCGGGGAGCTGTTTTTT; clone size: once; J gene: TRBJ2-2; V gene: TRBV4-2; D gene: .
CDR3 protein: CASSLAPQGLDGYTF; CDR3 DNA: TGTGCCAGCAGCTTAGCCCCCCAGGGGCTGGATGGCTACACCTTC; clone size: .; J gene: TRBJ1-2; V gene: TRBV7-2; D gene: .